This T cell receptor (beta chain) was sequenced during a study of T cell repertoires in cytomegalovirus infection. Study-level results: Summed frequency of public TCR beta families distinguished CMV carriers with the relevant HLA. CMV-specific TCR beta clonotypes restricted by HLA-C dominated the ex vivo response.

This clonotype was recorded many times. Its matching antigen is unknown. There are 14 residues in the CDR3. V was cut by 2 bases and J by 2 bases, with 10 bases left in between. Per the germline V gene, CDR1 is ENHRY and CDR2 is SYGVKD. TCRdb reprocessed the reads via MiXCR and lists one record per CDR3 protein. The repertoire holds 490,000 or so distinct CDR3 sequences, 11% seen once, with roughly a tenth in the top ten. The chain employs TRBV10-3 and TRBJ2-7; no reliable D call. Sequencing was done on a sample of PBMCs. The clonotype originates from a human donor in good health (CMV status not recorded). Some clones in this sample may be carry-over from other donors' samples. In DNA, the CDR3 is TGTGCCATCAGTGAGGCGATATCGGCCTACGAGCAGTACTTC. Protein product: CAISEAISAYEQYF.